The present T cell receptor beta chain was sequenced within a study of shared clonotypes between healthy human individuals. Sequencing was performed with immunoSEQ multiplex PCR; in TCRdb, only in-frame clones are kept and a portion is missing. The data contain roughly 2,500,000 clones, under 95% of them singletons. The junction had 7 bases not matched to a gene; V was cut back by 3 bases and J by 2 bases. CDR1 is SGDLS and CDR2 is YYNGEE in the germline V gene. The CDR3 consists of 16 residues. The sequence was obtained from a young man in good health. Some clones in this sample may be carry-over from other donors' samples. Sequenced: naive CD4+ T cells from PBMCs. The subset was: CD45RA+ positively selected. The chain recombines TRBV9 with TRBJ1-3, with 8 bases fitting TRBD1. CDR3: CASSAQGQGTGNTIYF. In nucleotides, the CDR3 is TGTGCCAGCAGCGCTCAAGGACAGGGCACTGGAAACACCATATATTTT.